The present entry profiles one T cell receptor beta chain with its context. CDR3 length equals 13 residues. Germline-derived CDR1 and CDR2 are SNHLY and FYNNEI. V was clipped by 4 bases and J by 6 bases, with 12 bases between them. Data came from immunoSEQ multiplex PCR; TCRdb stores just in-frame clones and leaves some out. This sample has about 75,000 clones; around 94% occur once, and the top ten carry about 0.38%. The sample is drawn from a study of technical replicates of blood from several donors. The sample was T cells isolated from PBMCs. This receptor was identified in a human donor in good health. The rearrangement joins TRBV2 to TRBJ1-1; D remains unclear. CDR3 nucleotide sequence: TGTGCCAGCAGTGCGGGGATAAAGGCTGAAGCTTTCTTT. Translation gives CASSAGIKAEAFF.